This record covers a single T cell receptor beta chain. What this receptor recognizes is not known. Within one base of it there is no much larger clone, and no base qualities were kept. The record originates from a study of chemoradiotherapy in HPV16-positive cancers (dated by TCRdb to between 2021 and 2024). Study-level background: Candidate HPV-specific T-cell clones and common TCR motifs were defined through functional T-cell assays on cells from a couple of HPV16-positive patients. TCR repertoires from under 90 patients with HPV-related cancers were then used to track the candidate HPV-specific TCRs and motifs. The study asked whether T-cell immunity to the HPV oncoproteins E6 and E7 changes during chemoradiotherapy and whether this immunity affects survival.

Counted from cysteine to phenylalanine, this CDR3 has 16 amino acids. The read is trimmed to its CDR3 DNA, 48 bases read in frame from base 1. The V end loses 1 base and the J end loses 6 bases, and a stretch of 15 bases separates them. Reading the germline V gene gives CDR1 MNHNS and CDR2 SASEGT. Repertoires were sampled multiple times during chemoradiotherapy, which allowed clonal expansion in the tumor microenvironment to be followed. What the study reported, not specific to this receptor: Among HPV16-positive patients, expansion of HPV-responsive T cells during chemoradiotherapy was associated with better recurrence-free survival. The functional definition of HPV-specific T cells was derived from only two HPV16-positive patients, and the survival association was reported for HPV16-positive patients. Expansion of candidate HPV-specific clones and E7-related TCR motifs was observed in the tumor microenvironment during treatment, whereas no such expansion was observed for non-HPV-specific T cells.

Library generation was performed with the immunoSEQ multiplex PCR assay. As stored in TCRdb, this immuneACCESS dataset retains in-frame rearrangements with V and J assigned. A fraction of the clones does not appear; measured against another copy, unresolved V genes explain less than half of the discrepancy, and the remainder lacks a known reason. In all, the sample holds about 24,000 clones, and more than 85% of those were seen once. The ten largest clones add up to roughly 4.7% of the sample. This clonotype originated in a human donor with HPV-associated anogenital cancer. The chain was built from TRBV6-1 and TRBJ1-4, and perhaps TRBD1 as D gene, on 6 matching bases. Sample: blood, taken from a patient who underwent chemoradiotherapy. The base sequence is TGTGCCAGCAGTGAAGAGACAGGTTGGGGCGATGAAAAACTGTTTTTT. Its amino acids are CASSEETGWGDEKLFF.